These 22 T cell receptor beta chains share one sample of origin, sequenced in a study of control samples from healthy donors and cancer patients. Libraries were prepared by immunoSEQ multiplex PCR; TCRdb keeps only in-frame clonotypes and omits some of them. The sample yields 150,000 to 180,000 clones, roughly 94% seen once. Sequenced sample: blood. These TCRs come from a man between 40 and 49 years old in good health.

V usage is TRBV11-2 and J usage is TRBJ2-6, with D unclear. The V gene's germline CDR1 is SGHAT and CDR2 FQNNGV. The CDR3 has 16 amino acids. Trimming took off 1 base at V and 5 bases at J, with 12 bases between the two ends. CDR3 sequence reads: CASSLVGRGRANVLTF. Here the CDR3 DNA reads TGTGCCAGCAGCTTAGTCGGACGCGGCCGGGCCAACGTCCTGACTTTC.

The gene calls are TRBV9 and TRBJ1-6, with a weak D call TRBD1 (5 bases). V lost 3 bases and J lost 3, with 13 bases in between. Germline CDR1 and CDR2: SGDLS and YYNGEE. This CDR3 comprises 16 residues. CDR3 nucleotides: TGTGCCAGCAGCGCCCGTGGGGGGAACTATAATTCACCCCTCCACTTT. Translation gives CASSARGGNYNSPLHF.

The chain joins TRBV13 to TRBJ1-2, with D possibly TRBD1 on 6 matching bases. In germline, CDR1 is PRHDT, CDR2 FYEKMQ (reference sequence). This CDR3 contains 13 residues. The V end lost 1 base, the J end lost 6 bases, and 9 bases lay between the germline ends. CDR3 in amino acids: CASSLVGADGYTF. CDR3 bases: TGTGCCAGCAGCTTAGTGGGGGCGGATGGCTACACCTTC.

The chain carries TRBV18 and TRBJ2-3; D may correspond to TRBD1 or TRBD2 (5 bases each). The germline gives CDR1 KGHSH, CDR2 LQKENI. Deletions cut 2 bases from V and 2 bases from J, with 17 bases between. This CDR3 comprises 17 residues. CDR3 residues: CASSPSLRTGPTDTQYF. The CDR3, as DNA: TGTGCCAGCTCACCATCTTTGAGAACGGGGCCCACAGATACGCAGTATTTT.

V and J are TRBV18 and TRBJ2-7; TRBD2 might be the D (6 bases). CDR1 KGHSH and CDR2 LQKENI come from the germline V gene. The CDR3 spans 13 residues. Trimming cost V 3 bases and J 0 bases, with 6 bases left between them. CDR3 region: CASSPGLSYEQYF. The DNA for the CDR3 is TGTGCCAGCTCACCGGGACTCTCCTACGAGCAGTACTTC.

The V and J genes are TRBV19 and TRBJ1-1; the D gene is possibly TRBD1 (5 bases). Germline CDR1 and CDR2: LNHDA and SQIVND (reference sequence). This CDR3 has 15 amino acids. V was cut by 1 base and J by 1 base, with 10 bases left in between. CDR3 sequence (DNA): TGTGCCAGTAGTATAGGCCCCCAGGGGAACACTGAAGCTTTCTTT. Residues: CASSIGPQGNTEAFF.

V usage is TRBV4-1 and J usage is TRBJ1-2; TRBD1 aligns across 12 bases. The CDR3 extends over 14 amino acids. The germline V gene encodes CDR1 MGHRA and CDR2 YSYEKL. V shed 3 bases and J 8 bases; nucleotides not matched to a gene: 4. The CDR3 DNA follows: TGCGCCAGCAGCCACCTCGGGACAGGGGGCGGCTACACCTTC. Translating gives CASSHLGTGGGYTF.

This clone was recorded only once. The chain links TRBV10-3 to TRBJ1-3; D remains unclear. The CDR3 loop spans 13 amino acids. Germline assignment: CDR1 ENHRY and CDR2 SYGVKD. The germline V and J ends were trimmed by 0 bases and 10 bases, with 10 bases remaining between them. For the CDR3, the DNA is TGTGCCATCAGTGAGTCTCCGTCCGGGACCATATATTTT. Protein: CAISESPSGTIYF.

This chain uses TRBV19 with TRBJ2-7; the D call may be TRBD1 or TRBD2 (5 bases each). Germline loops: CDR1 LNHDA, CDR2 SQIVND (reference sequence). The V end was cut by 3 bases, the J end by 1 base, with 10 bases between. The CDR3 contains 14 residues. The CDR3 DNA reads as TGTGCCAGTAGTATTAGCGCAGGGTCCTACGAGCAGTACTTC. It translates to CASSISAGSYEQYF.

The chain joins TRBV12-3 or TRBV12-4 to TRBJ2-2; D uncertain. This CDR3 has 11 residues. The V end lost 4 bases, the J end lost 6 bases, and 3 bases lay between the germline ends. The CDR3: CASSSAGELFF. In DNA, the CDR3 is TGTGCCAGCAGTTCTGCCGGGGAGCTGTTTTTT.

This chain connects TRBV29-1 to TRBJ1-2; D ambiguous. This CDR3 contains 12 residues. CDR1 SQVTM and CDR2 ANQGSEA come from the germline V gene. Trimming took 6 bases from V and 1 from J, leaving 9 bases between them. The chain's CDR3 is CSVQLDNYGYTF. The CDR3, as DNA: TGCAGCGTCCAGTTGGATAACTATGGCTACACCTTC.

The chain carries TRBV11-2 and TRBJ1-2, with TRBD1 matching over 10 bases. There are 15 residues in the CDR3. V lost 4 bases and J lost 8; bases outside the gene matches: 10. Germline values: CDR1 SGHAT, CDR2 FQNNGV. The DNA for the CDR3 is TGTGCCAGCAGCTCCAGGACAGGGGGATTTCAGGGCTACACCTTC. Its translation is CASSSRTGGFQGYTF.

This clone turned up a few times. The chain couples TRBV27 to TRBJ2-7; D might be TRBD2 (5 bases). Trimming removed 4 bases from V and 0 bases from J, with 10 bases in between. CDR1 is MNHEY, CDR2 SMNVEV, per germline (reference sequence). CDR3 length equals 14 residues. CDR3 sequence: CASSSSGISYEQYF. The DNA of the CDR3 is TGTGCCAGCAGTTCGTCGGGGATCTCCTACGAGCAGTACTTC.

The chain links TRBV2 to TRBJ1-2; no definite D call. The V end was cut by 5 bases, the J end by 8 bases, with 12 bases between. Germline V gene lookup returns CDR1 SNHLY and CDR2 FYNNEI. The CDR3 is made up of 12 amino acids. CDR3 sequence reads: CASSIRDVGYTF. CDR3 bases: TGTGCCAGCAGTATCCGGGATGTAGGCTACACCTTC. Full variable domain (rest looked up from reference TRBV2 and TRBJ1-2): EPEVTQTPSHQVTQMGQEVILRCVPISNHLYFYWYRQILGQKVEFLVSFYNNEISEKSEIFDDQFSVERPDGSNFTLKIRSTKLEDSAMYFCASSIRDVGYTFGSGTRLTVV.

The gene calls are TRBV27 and TRBJ1-3; maybe TRBD1 (5 bases). Germline lookup yields CDR1 MNHEY and CDR2 SMNVEV (reference sequence). Trimming took off 2 bases at V and 3 bases at J, with 14 bases between the two ends. The CDR3 loop spans 16 amino acids. CDR3 sequence (DNA): TGTGCCAGCAGTTTAAGGAGGGGCATATATGGAAACACCATATATTTT. This gives the protein CASSLRRGIYGNTIYF.

The chain employs TRBV19 and TRBJ1-3; TRBD1 matches at 7 bases. Germline V gives CDR1 LNHDA, CDR2 SQIVND (reference sequence). This CDR3 is 15 amino acids long. V was pared by 5 bases and J by 0 bases, with 4 bases of the junction left unmatched. This chain's CDR3 is CASSWGQSSGNTIYF. CDR3 nucleotides: TGTGCCAGTAGTTGGGGACAGAGCTCTGGAAACACCATATATTTT. Full variable domain (outside the CDR3, taken from reference TRBV19 and TRBJ1-3): DGGITQSPKYLFRKEGQNVTLSCEQNLNHDAMYWYRQDPGQGLRLIYYSQIVNDFQKGDIAEGYSVSREKKESFPLTVTSAQKNPTAFYLCASSWGQSSGNTIYFGEGSWLTVV.

The chain links TRBV2 to TRBJ1-5; no clear D gene. This CDR3 contains 15 residues. Trimming removed 7 bases at V and 3 bases at J, with 16 bases between. Germline assignment: CDR1 SNHLY and CDR2 FYNNEI. For the CDR3, the DNA is TGTGCCAGCAAACGGACCGAGAGTGCCAATCAGCCCCAGCATTTT. It yields the protein CASKRTESANQPQHF. The whole variable domain, remainder taken from reference TRBV2 and TRBJ1-5, is EPEVTQTPSHQVTQMGQEVILRCVPISNHLYFYWYRQILGQKVEFLVSFYNNEISEKSEIFDDQFSVERPDGSNFTLKIRSTKLEDSAMYFCASKRTESANQPQHFGDGTRLSIL.

The CDR3 spells CASSLGGGGAAGELFF. The CDR3, as DNA: TGCGCCAGCAGCTTGGGCGGCGGGGGGGCCGCCGGGGAGCTGTTTTTT. The gene calls are TRBV5-1 and TRBJ2-2; 9 positions match TRBD2. V was pared by 0 bases and J by 6 bases, with 6 bases of the junction left unmatched. There are 16 residues in the CDR3. The V gene's germline CDR1 is SGHRS and CDR2 YFSETQ.

This clone turned up a few times. The chain employs TRBV19 and TRBJ1-5, with a tentative D call TRBD1 (5 bases). The V and J ends lost 2 bases and 1 base respectively, with 12 bases between them. Germline V gene lookup returns CDR1 LNHDA and CDR2 SQIVND (reference sequence). The CDR3 extends over 16 amino acids. The CDR3 reads CASSIQGPGSNQPQHF. CDR3 bases: TGTGCCAGTAGTATACAGGGACCAGGGAGCAATCAGCCCCAGCATTTT.

The chain couples TRBV5-1 to TRBJ2-2, with D maybe TRBD1 (6 bases). The ends were cut back, 5 bases at V and 4 bases at J, with 12 bases in the middle. The germline gives CDR1 SGHRS, CDR2 YFSETQ. This CDR3 has 14 residues. The CDR3 region is CASRQGTSTGELFF. DNA for the CDR3: TGCGCCAGCAGACAGGGAACCTCCACCGGGGAGCTGTTTTTT.

The rearrangement uses TRBV24-1 and TRBJ2-1; the D gene is possibly TRBD2 (6 bases). The V gene's germline CDR1 is KGHDR and CDR2 SFDVKD. The V end lost 6 bases, the J end lost 12 bases, and 11 bases lay between the germline ends. The CDR3 sequence is 11 residues long. The CDR3 sequence: CATSFMGGQFF. CDR3 DNA sequence: TGTGCCACCAGTTTTATGGGGGGGCAGTTCTTC.

This chain joins TRBV2 and TRBJ1-1, with D possibly matching TRBD1 (5 bases). CDR1 is SNHLY, CDR2 FYNNEI, per germline. V lost 6 bases, J lost 1 base, and 12 bases lay in between. The length of the CDR3 is 14 residues. The CDR3 loop reads CASSAEQGNTEAFF. CDR3 in DNA: TGTGCCAGCAGCGCGGAGCAGGGGAACACTGAAGCTTTCTTT.